The entry that follows covers one T cell receptor (beta chain) sequence. These data come from a study of CD8 T cells in Susac syndrome. The RNA input was roughly 0.45 to 1 ug, and it was reverse transcribed with random hexamers. Via MiXCR, TCRdb re-called the immunoSEQ multiplex PCR reads, giving one row per CDR3 protein. Among some 250,000 distinct CDR3 sequences listed, 96% were seen once. Germline V gene data show CDR1 as MGHRA and CDR2 as YSYEKL. With 0 bases removed from V and 9 bases from J, the gap between germline ends came to 9 bases. This CDR3 comprises 12 residues. The clonotype comes from a human donor with Susac syndrome. The sample taken for sequencing was CD4+ T cells from PBMCs. V and J are TRBV4-1 and TRBJ2-7; D is possibly TRBD2 (5 bases). CDR3 coding DNA: TGCGCCAGCAGCCAAGATGGACGGGGGCAGTACTTC. As protein: CASSQDGRGQYF.